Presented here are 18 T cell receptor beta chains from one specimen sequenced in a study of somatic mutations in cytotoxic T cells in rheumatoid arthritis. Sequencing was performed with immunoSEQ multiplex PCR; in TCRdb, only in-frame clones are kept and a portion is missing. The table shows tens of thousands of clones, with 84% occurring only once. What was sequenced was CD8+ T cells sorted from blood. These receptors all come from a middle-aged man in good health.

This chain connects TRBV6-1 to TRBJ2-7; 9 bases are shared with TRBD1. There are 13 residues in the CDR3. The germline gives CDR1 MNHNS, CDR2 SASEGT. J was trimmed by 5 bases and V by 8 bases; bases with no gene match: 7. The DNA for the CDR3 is TGTGCCAGCCGCGGGACAGGGACGGACGAGCAGTACTTC. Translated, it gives CASRGTGTDEQYF.

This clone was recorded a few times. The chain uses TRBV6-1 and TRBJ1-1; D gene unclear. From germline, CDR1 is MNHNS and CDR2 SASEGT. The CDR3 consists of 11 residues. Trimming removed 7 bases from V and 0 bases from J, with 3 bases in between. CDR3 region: CASIVNTEAFF. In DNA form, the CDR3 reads TGTGCCAGCATCGTGAACACTGAAGCTTTCTTT.

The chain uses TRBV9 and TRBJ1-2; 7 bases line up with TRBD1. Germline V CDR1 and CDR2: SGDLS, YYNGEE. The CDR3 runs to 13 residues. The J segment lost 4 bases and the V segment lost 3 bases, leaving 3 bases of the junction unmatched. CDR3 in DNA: TGTGCCAGCAGCGGGGACAGATTCTATGGCTACACCTTC. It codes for CASSGDRFYGYTF.

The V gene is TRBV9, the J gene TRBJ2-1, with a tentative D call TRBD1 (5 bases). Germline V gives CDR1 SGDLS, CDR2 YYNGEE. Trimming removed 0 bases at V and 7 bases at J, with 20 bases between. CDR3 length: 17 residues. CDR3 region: CASSVGDSSGWKNEQFF. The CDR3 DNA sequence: TGTGCCAGCAGCGTAGGCGATTCTTCAGGGTGGAAAAATGAGCAGTTCTTC.

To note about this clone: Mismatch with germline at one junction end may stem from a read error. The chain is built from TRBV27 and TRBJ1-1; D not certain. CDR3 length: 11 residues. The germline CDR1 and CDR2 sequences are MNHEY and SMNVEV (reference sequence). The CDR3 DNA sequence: TGTGCCAGCAGTTCCGGTAGGGTTCCCCTTTTT. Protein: CASSSGRVPLF.

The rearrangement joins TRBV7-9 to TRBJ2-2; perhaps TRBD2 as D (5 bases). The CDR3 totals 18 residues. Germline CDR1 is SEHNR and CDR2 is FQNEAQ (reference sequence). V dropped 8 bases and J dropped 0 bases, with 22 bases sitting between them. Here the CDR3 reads CASWAWLAVSANTGELFF. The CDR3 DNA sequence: TGTGCCAGCTGGGCGTGGCTAGCTGTGTCGGCGAACACCGGGGAGCTGTTTTTT.

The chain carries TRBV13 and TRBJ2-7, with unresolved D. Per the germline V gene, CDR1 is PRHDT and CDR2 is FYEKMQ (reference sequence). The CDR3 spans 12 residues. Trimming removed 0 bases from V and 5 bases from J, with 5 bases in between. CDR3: CASSLGQNEQYF. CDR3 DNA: TGTGCCAGCAGCTTAGGCCAGAACGAGCAGTACTTC.

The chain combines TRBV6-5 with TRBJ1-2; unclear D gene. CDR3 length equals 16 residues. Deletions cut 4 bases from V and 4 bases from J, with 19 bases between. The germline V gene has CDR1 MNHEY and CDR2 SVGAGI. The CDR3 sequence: CASSFNIGLEPYGYTF. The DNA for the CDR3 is TGTGCCAGCAGTTTTAATATCGGACTCGAACCCTATGGCTACACCTTC.

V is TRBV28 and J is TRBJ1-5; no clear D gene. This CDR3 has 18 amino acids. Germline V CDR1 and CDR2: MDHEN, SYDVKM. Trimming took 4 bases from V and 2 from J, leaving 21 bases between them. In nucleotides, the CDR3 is TGTGCCAGCAGTTACCCCCTCCGAGAAACCCAGGGCAATCAGCCCCAGCATTTT. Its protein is CASSYPLRETQGNQPQHF.

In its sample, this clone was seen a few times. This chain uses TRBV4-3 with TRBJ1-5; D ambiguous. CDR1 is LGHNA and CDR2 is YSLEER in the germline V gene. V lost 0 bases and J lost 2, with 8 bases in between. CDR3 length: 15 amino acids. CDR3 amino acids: CASSQDLGGNQPQHF. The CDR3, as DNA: TGCGCCAGCAGCCAAGATCTCGGGGGCAATCAGCCCCAGCATTTT.

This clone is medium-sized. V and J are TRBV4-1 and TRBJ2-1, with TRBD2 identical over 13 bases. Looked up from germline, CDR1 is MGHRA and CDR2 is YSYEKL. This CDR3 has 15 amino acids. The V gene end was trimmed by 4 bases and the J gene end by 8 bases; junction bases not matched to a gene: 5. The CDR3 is CASSPGLAGVYEQFF. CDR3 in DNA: TGCGCCAGCAGCCCAGGACTAGCGGGAGTTTATGAGCAGTTCTTC.

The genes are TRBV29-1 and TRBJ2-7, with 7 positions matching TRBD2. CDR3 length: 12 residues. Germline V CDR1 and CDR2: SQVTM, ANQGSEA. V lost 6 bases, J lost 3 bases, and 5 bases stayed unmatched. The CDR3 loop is CSVREAGYEQYF. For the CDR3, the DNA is TGCAGCGTCCGGGAGGCGGGCTACGAGCAGTACTTC.

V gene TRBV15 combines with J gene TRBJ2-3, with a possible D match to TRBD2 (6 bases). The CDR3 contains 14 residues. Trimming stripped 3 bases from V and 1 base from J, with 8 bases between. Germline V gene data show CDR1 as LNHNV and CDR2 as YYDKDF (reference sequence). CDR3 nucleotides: TGTGCCACCAGCAGGGCTAGCGGCACAGATACGCAGTATTTT. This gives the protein CATSRASGTDTQYF. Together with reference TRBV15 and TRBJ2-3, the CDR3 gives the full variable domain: DAMVIQNPRYQVTQFGKPVTLSCSQTLNHNVMYWYQQKSSQAPKLLFHYYDKDFNNEADTPDNFQSRRPNTSFCFLDIRSPGLGDTAMYLCATSRASGTDTQYFGPGTRLTVL.

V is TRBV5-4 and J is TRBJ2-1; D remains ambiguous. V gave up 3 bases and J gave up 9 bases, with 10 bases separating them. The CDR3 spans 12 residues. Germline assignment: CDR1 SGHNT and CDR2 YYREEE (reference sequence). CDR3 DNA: TGTGCCAGCAGCTCTTCTTCAGGTGAGCAGTTCTTC. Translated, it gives CASSSSSGEQFF.

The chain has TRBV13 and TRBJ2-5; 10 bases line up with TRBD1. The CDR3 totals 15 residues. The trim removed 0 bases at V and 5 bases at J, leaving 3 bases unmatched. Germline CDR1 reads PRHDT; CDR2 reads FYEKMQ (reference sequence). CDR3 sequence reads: CASSLGGTGEETQYF. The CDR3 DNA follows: TGTGCCAGCAGCTTAGGCGGGACAGGGGAGGAGACCCAGTACTTC.

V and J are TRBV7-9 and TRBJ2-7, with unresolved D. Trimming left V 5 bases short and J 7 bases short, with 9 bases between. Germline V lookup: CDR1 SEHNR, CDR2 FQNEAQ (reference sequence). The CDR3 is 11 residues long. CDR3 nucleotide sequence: TGTGCCAGCAGCGGGCTGGGAGAGCAGTACTTC. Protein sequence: CASSGLGEQYF.

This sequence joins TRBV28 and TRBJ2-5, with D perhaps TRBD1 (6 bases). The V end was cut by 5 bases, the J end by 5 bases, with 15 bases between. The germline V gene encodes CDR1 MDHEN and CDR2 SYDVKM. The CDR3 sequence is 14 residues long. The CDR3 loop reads CASSPGAGVETQYF. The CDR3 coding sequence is TGTGCCAGCAGTCCCGGGGCAGGGGTCGAGACCCAGTACTTC. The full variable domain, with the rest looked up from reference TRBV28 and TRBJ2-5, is DVKVTQSSRYLVKRTGEKVFLECVQDMDHENMFWYRQDPGLGLRLIYFSYDVKMKEKGDIPEGYSVSREKKERFSLILESASTNQTSMYLCASSPGAGVETQYFGPGTRLLVL.

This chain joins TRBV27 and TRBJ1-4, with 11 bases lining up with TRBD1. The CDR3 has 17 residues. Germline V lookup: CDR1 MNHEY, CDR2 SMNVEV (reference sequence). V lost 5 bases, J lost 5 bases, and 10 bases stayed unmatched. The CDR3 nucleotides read TGTGCCAGCAGTGCCGGGACAGGGGGAGTCCCCAATGAAAAACTGTTTTTT. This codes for CASSAGTGGVPNEKLFF.